Below are 5 T cell receptor beta chains sequenced from a single sample in a study of identifying expanded T cells in peripheral blood. Produced via immunoSEQ multiplex PCR; TCRdb's table is partial and in-frame only. The sample has around 60,000 clones, approximately 82% seen once; the top ten hold about 19%. Sequenced input: blood. These receptor sequences come from a person between 18 and 70 years old in good health.

CDR3 protein: CASSLDTGELFF. For the CDR3, the DNA is TGCGCCAGCAGCTTGGATACCGGGGAGCTGTTTTTT. The chain carries TRBV5-1 and TRBJ2-2; D gene unclear. Germline loops: CDR1 SGHRS, CDR2 YFSETQ. With 0 bases removed from V and 5 bases from J, the gap between germline ends came to 2 bases. The CDR3 totals 12 residues. The full variable domain, its missing parts supplied by reference TRBV5-1 and TRBJ2-2, is KAGVTQTPRYLIKTRGQQVTLSCSPISGHRSVSWYQQTPGQGLQFLFEYFSETQRNKGNFPGRFSGRQFSNSRSEMNVSTLELGDSALYLCASSLDTGELFFGEGSRLTVL.

The gene calls are TRBV11-2 and TRBJ2-2; 7 nucleotides line up with TRBD1. V shed 4 bases, J shed 4 bases, and the junction held 6 bases outside the gene matches. This CDR3 region has 15 residues. From germline, CDR1 is SGHAT and CDR2 FQNNGV. CDR3 sequence: CASSSGQRLTGELFF. The CDR3 DNA follows: TGTGCCAGCAGCTCGGGACAGCGCCTCACCGGGGAGCTGTTTTTT.

This rearrangement joins TRBV14 to TRBJ2-7, with 9 bases lining up with TRBD2. Looked up from germline, CDR1 is SGHDN and CDR2 is FVKESK. The trim removed 5 bases at V and 2 bases at J, leaving 7 bases unmatched. The CDR3 has 15 residues. CDR3 DNA: TGTGCCAGCAGCACCATAGCGGGGGACCCCTACGAGCAGTACGTC. This codes for CASSTIAGDPYEQYV.

CDR3 residues: CASSLALRATSYGYTF. The CDR3 DNA reads as TGTGCCAGCAGCTTGGCCCTACGGGCAACATCTTATGGCTACACCTTC. The chain couples TRBV5-4 to TRBJ1-2; D call uncertain. Trimming took off 0 bases at V and 5 bases at J, with 17 bases between the two ends. The CDR3 has 16 residues. Germline V gene data show CDR1 as SGHNT and CDR2 as YYREEE (reference sequence).

The chain uses TRBV5-1 and TRBJ2-7; a possible D gene is TRBD2 (6 bases). V lost 4 bases, J lost 4 bases, and 18 bases lay in between. Germline V CDR1 and CDR2: SGHRS, YFSETQ. The CDR3 length is 15 residues. CDR3 in DNA: TGCGCCAGCAGCGCCGGCGGGACCCTCATATACGAGCAGTACTTC. This gives the protein CASSAGGTLIYEQYF.